A single sample is the source of the 29 T cell receptor beta chains below, sequenced in a study of glioma-infiltrating T cells after dendritic cell vaccination. Some clones are missing from TCRdb's copy, which holds only in-frame ones; the method was immunoSEQ multiplex PCR. The repertoire has tens of thousands of clones, 85% to 90% of them found once; the top ten carry less than 20%. Sequencing was performed on blood, taken before dendritic cell vaccination. The source is a human donor with glioblastoma.

This chain links TRBV5-6 with TRBJ2-3; D call uncertain. V was shortened by 1 base and J by 8 bases, with 20 bases between the two germline ends. Germline V gene data show CDR1 as SGHDT and CDR2 as YYEEEE. The CDR3 runs 16 residues. CDR3 nucleotide sequence: TGTGCCAGCAGCTTGATCACGGGTTCATCTGTTGGTACGCAGTATTTT. As protein: CASSLITGSSVGTQYF.

The V and J genes are TRBV5-1 and TRBJ2-3; 7 nucleotides line up with TRBD2. V gave up 6 bases and J gave up 2 bases; unmatched junction bases: 6. Germline assignment: CDR1 SGHRS and CDR2 YFSETQ. This CDR3 has 14 amino acids. This CDR3 reads CASTASGTTDTQYF. For the CDR3, the DNA is TGCGCCAGCACGGCCAGCGGGACCACAGATACGCAGTATTTT.

As for this clone: Different DNA sequences within this sample yield the same CDR3. CDR3 amino acids: CATSWDRVLNLPQHF. CDR3 coding DNA: TGTGCCACCAGTTGGGACAGGGTGCTAAATCTTCCCCAGCATTTT. This chain uses TRBV15 with TRBJ1-5, with 9 bases matching TRBD1. The junction had 13 bases not matched to a gene; V was cut back by 6 bases and J by 10 bases. The CDR3 extends over 15 amino acids. Germline loops: CDR1 LNHNV, CDR2 YYDKDF (reference sequence).

This chain joins TRBV6-1 and TRBJ1-5; tentative D call: TRBD1 (6 bases). Trimming stripped 6 bases from V and 4 bases from J, with 10 bases between. In germline, CDR1 is MNHNS, CDR2 SASEGT. The CDR3 runs 13 residues. The CDR3 DNA reads as TGTGCCAGCAGAGGGACAATAAATCAGCCCCAGCATTTT. It is translated as CASRGTINQPQHF.

The chain recombines TRBV27 with TRBJ2-1, with 8 bases aligning to TRBD2. With 5 bases clipped from V and 5 bases from J, the junction kept 14 bases outside the gene matches. Germline V gene data show CDR1 as MNHEY and CDR2 as SMNVEV (reference sequence). The CDR3 has 17 amino acids. The CDR3 here is CASSPTSEREYNNEQFF. The CDR3 region has the DNA TGTGCCAGCAGTCCCACATCCGAGCGGGAGTATAACAATGAGCAGTTCTTC.

The table lists this clone with a few counts. The chain carries TRBV11-2 and TRBJ1-1; a possible D gene is TRBD1 (6 bases). The germline CDR1 and CDR2 sequences are SGHAT and FQNNGV. The CDR3 loop spans 13 amino acids. The germline V and J ends were trimmed by 6 bases and 5 bases, with 13 bases remaining between them. This chain's CDR3 is CASRSTGITEAFF. CDR3 bases: TGTGCCAGCAGATCTACAGGGATAACTGAAGCTTTCTTT.

This rearrangement joins TRBV18 to TRBJ2-7; the D gene is possibly TRBD2 (5 bases). The CDR3 is made up of 16 amino acids. Germline CDR1 is KGHSH and CDR2 is LQKENI. V was trimmed by 3 bases and J by 0 bases, leaving 15 bases between them. The CDR3 DNA follows: TGTGCCAGCTCACCCAAGGAGGCTCTACTCTCCTACGAGCAGTACTTC. Its protein is CASSPKEALLSYEQYF.

The rearrangement joins TRBV28 to TRBJ1-2; D is unclear. Trimming removed 7 bases from V and 2 bases from J, with 8 bases in between. CDR3 length: 12 residues. CDR1 is MDHEN and CDR2 is SYDVKM in the germline V gene. CDR3 coding DNA: TGTGCCAGCAAGGCAGCGAACTATGGCTACACCTTC. Amino acids: CASKAANYGYTF.

The chain combines TRBV5-5 with TRBJ2-7; D may be TRBD2 (6 bases). This CDR3 region has 17 residues. V dropped 0 bases and J dropped 6 bases, with 22 bases sitting between them. Germline V gene sequence: CDR1 SGHKS, CDR2 YYEKEE (reference sequence). The CDR3: CASSLDGAGRGYGEQYF. CDR3 coding DNA: TGTGCCAGCAGCTTGGACGGGGCGGGAAGGGGCTATGGCGAGCAGTACTTC. Full variable domain (remainder filled in from reference TRBV5-5 and TRBJ2-7): DAGVTQSPTHLIKTRGQQVTLRCSPISGHKSVSWYQQVLGQGPQFIFQYYEKEERGRGNFPDRFSARQFPNYSSELNVNALLLGDSALYLCASSLDGAGRGYGEQYFGPGTRLTVT.

The chain couples TRBV27 to TRBJ2-1; weak D call: TRBD2 (5 bases). Germline V gene sequence: CDR1 MNHEY, CDR2 SMNVEV (reference sequence). V was cut by 6 bases and J by 4 bases, with 7 bases left in between. CDR3 length: 12 amino acids. The CDR3 here is CASRERYNEQFF. CDR3 bases: TGTGCCAGCAGGGAGCGGTACAATGAGCAGTTCTTC.

CDR3 residues: CASSNGNQPQHF. The DNA for the CDR3 is TGTGCCAGCAGTAACGGGAATCAGCCCCAGCATTTT. The J gene is TRBJ1-5, the V gene TRBV6-5; D remains unclear. The CDR3 runs to 12 residues. The V gene's germline CDR1 is MNHEY and CDR2 SVGAGI. Deletions cut 5 bases from V and 4 bases from J, with 6 bases between.

The chain employs TRBV7-2 and TRBJ2-5; 7 bases map to TRBD2. CDR1 is SGHTA and CDR2 is FQGNSA in the germline V gene. This CDR3 is built from 17 residues. The V gene end was trimmed by 5 bases and the J gene end by 1 base; junction bases not matched to a gene: 13. DNA of the CDR3: TGTGCCAGCAGCGTCGCATCTTCGGGAGGACCCCAAGAGACCCAGTACTTC. Its translation is CASSVASSGGPQETQYF.

This clone was recorded only once. The rearrangement joins TRBV5-1 to TRBJ2-4, with TRBD1 identical over 10 bases. The CDR3 length is 15 residues. The V gene's germline CDR1 is SGHRS and CDR2 YFSETQ. After removal of 0 bases from V and 7 bases from J, the junction contained 4 bases not matched to a gene. This CDR3 is CASSLEGQGLNIQYF. The CDR3 DNA sequence: TGCGCCAGCAGCTTGGAGGGACAGGGGCTCAACATTCAGTACTTC.

The chain couples TRBV18 to TRBJ1-1, with TRBD1 matching 7 bases. The trim removed 1 base at V and 0 bases at J, leaving 8 bases unmatched. Germline lookup yields CDR1 KGHSH and CDR2 LQKENI. The CDR3 runs to 17 residues. Written as DNA, the CDR3 is TGTGCCAGCTCACCACGGGGGACAGAGACCATGAACACTGAAGCTTTCTTT. Its translation is CASSPRGTETMNTEAFF.

The J gene is TRBJ1-2, the V gene TRBV9, with a possible D match to TRBD1 (5 bases). The length of the CDR3 is 14 residues. The V end lost 0 bases, the J end lost 2 bases, and 8 bases lay between the germline ends. Germline loops: CDR1 SGDLS, CDR2 YYNGEE. CDR3 DNA: TGTGCCAGCAGCGTAGTGGCAGGGAACTATGGCTACACCTTC. It codes for CASSVVAGNYGYTF. Drawing the rest from reference TRBV9 and TRBJ1-2, the complete variable domain is DSGVTQTPKHLITATGQRVTLRCSPRSGDLSVYWYQQSLDQGLQFLIQYYNGEERAKGNILERFSAQQFPDLHSELNLSSLELGDSALYFCASSVVAGNYGYTFGSGTRLTVV.

The chain carries TRBV28 and TRBJ1-5, with TRBD1 matching over 7 bases. The V and J ends lost 5 bases and 0 bases, in that order; junction bases with no gene match: 4. Germline CDR1 reads MDHEN; CDR2 reads SYDVKM. This CDR3 contains 15 residues. CDR3 in amino acids: CASSLQGNSNQPQHF. CDR3 DNA: TGTGCCAGCAGTCTACAGGGGAATAGCAATCAGCCCCAGCATTTT. Full variable domain (missing parts from reference TRBV28 and TRBJ1-5): DVKVTQSSRYLVKRTGEKVFLECVQDMDHENMFWYRQDPGLGLRLIYFSYDVKMKEKGDIPEGYSVSREKKERFSLILESASTNQTSMYLCASSLQGNSNQPQHFGDGTRLSIL.

This chain links TRBV13 with TRBJ2-7; 7 bases agree with TRBD1. J was trimmed by 2 bases and V by 5 bases; bases with no gene match: 15. Germline V lookup: CDR1 PRHDT, CDR2 FYEKMQ (reference sequence). The CDR3 consists of 17 residues. The CDR3 nucleotides are TGTGCCAGCAGCCTCCGGACAGGCCCTCTCGCGACCTACGAGCAGTACTTC. Translated, it gives CASSLRTGPLATYEQYF. Complete variable domain (other parts from reference TRBV13 and TRBJ2-7): AAGVIQSPRHLIKEKRETATLKCYPIPRHDTVYWYQQGPGQDPQFLISFYEKMQSDKGSIPDRFSAQQFSDYHSELNMSSLELGDSALYFCASSLRTGPLATYEQYFGPGTRLTVT.

This chain links TRBV5-6 with TRBJ2-5; the match to TRBD1 covers 11 bases. The germline CDR1 and CDR2 sequences are SGHDT and YYEEEE. The CDR3 has 17 residues. J lost 5 bases, V lost 6 bases, and 15 bases had no gene match. The CDR3 loop reads CASTPNIGQGASETQYF. CDR3 nucleotide sequence: TGTGCCAGCACTCCAAATATCGGACAGGGGGCTTCGGAGACCCAGTACTTC.

J is TRBJ1-1 and V is TRBV7-3, with TRBD1 as a possible D gene (5 bases). The CDR3 extends over 14 amino acids. Germline loops: CDR1 SGHTA, CDR2 FQGTGA. With 5 bases removed from V and 1 base from J, the gap between germline ends came to 11 bases. CDR3 protein: CASSQGGGNTEAFF. Written as DNA, the CDR3 is TGTGCCAGCAGCCAGGGCGGGGGGAACACTGAAGCTTTCTTT.

This clone was detected only once. The chain employs TRBV5-4 and TRBJ2-7; 8 nucleotides agree with TRBD2. With V trimmed by 0 bases and J by 7 bases, 12 bases remained unmatched. The CDR3 covers 16 residues. CDR1 and CDR2 from the germline V gene are SGHNT and YYREEE (reference sequence). The CDR3 DNA is TGTGCCAGCAGCTTGGGTGGTGGTGGCGGGAGGAGTGAGCAGTACTTC. Translating it yields CASSLGGGGGRSEQYF.

The chain combines TRBV27 with TRBJ2-1; D is possibly TRBD2 (6 bases). V shed 6 bases and J shed 9 bases, with 12 bases lying between them. The CDR3 loop spans 12 amino acids. Germline loops: CDR1 MNHEY, CDR2 SMNVEV (reference sequence). The CDR3 DNA follows: TGTGCCAGCAGACTACTAGCCAGTGAGCAGTTCTTC. It is translated as CASRLLASEQFF.

The table lists this clone with a few counts. The genes are TRBV19 and TRBJ1-2, with D tentatively TRBD1 (5 bases). The germline gives CDR1 LNHDA, CDR2 SQIVND (reference sequence). The V end lost 2 bases, the J end lost 6 bases, and 7 bases lay between the germline ends. The CDR3 runs to 12 residues. Written as DNA, the CDR3 is TGTGCCAGTAGTATATGGGGCGATGGCTACACCTTC. Its protein product is CASSIWGDGYTF.

V usage is TRBV30 and J usage is TRBJ2-7; D may be TRBD2 (6 bases). Germline-derived CDR1 and CDR2 are GTSNPN and SVGIG (reference sequence). The length of the CDR3 is 13 residues. The V end lost 5 bases, the J end lost 0 bases, and 11 bases lay between the germline ends. The chain's CDR3 is CAWGSSDSYEQYF. The DNA of the CDR3 is TGTGCCTGGGGCTCTAGCGACTCCTACGAGCAGTACTTC.

V usage is TRBV9 and J usage is TRBJ2-2; a weak D match, TRBD1 (6 bases). Trimming shortened V by 4 bases and J by 2 bases, and 24 bases separated the two germline ends. CDR1 SGDLS and CDR2 YYNGEE come from the germline V gene. The CDR3 runs 19 residues. This chain's CDR3 is CASSPYYREKGLNTGELFF. CDR3 nucleotides: TGTGCCAGCAGCCCCTACTACAGGGAGAAGGGCCTTAACACCGGGGAGCTGTTTTTT.

Here the CDR3 DNA reads TGTGCCAACCACTGGTGGGACAGTTTACACGAGCAGTACTTC. Translated, it gives CANHWWDSLHEQYF. The V call is TRBV6-5, the J call TRBJ2-7; 7 bases map to TRBD1. Germline V gene sequence: CDR1 MNHEY, CDR2 SVGAGI. The CDR3 spans 14 residues. Trimming took 10 bases from V and 5 from J; bases not matched to a gene: 14.

This chain links TRBV6-5 with TRBJ2-1, with no clear D. V was shortened by 5 bases and J by 7 bases, with 9 bases between the two germline ends. The germline gives CDR1 MNHEY, CDR2 SVGAGI. CDR3 size: 12 residues. Here the CDR3 DNA reads TGTGCCAGCAGTCCCACGGGTAATGAGCAGTTCTTC. As protein: CASSPTGNEQFF.

The chain joins TRBV19 to TRBJ1-1, with TRBD1 as a possible D gene (5 bases). Germline V CDR1 and CDR2: LNHDA, SQIVND (reference sequence). Trimming cost V 3 bases and J 0 bases, with 14 bases left between them. The CDR3 is 16 residues long. For the CDR3, the DNA is TGTGCCAGTAGTATGACCGCTGGGGGGATGAACACTGAAGCTTTCTTT. The encoded protein is CASSMTAGGMNTEAFF.

This clone was recorded once. This chain joins TRBV6-5 and TRBJ2-1; tentatively, D is TRBD2 (5 bases). CDR1 is MNHEY, CDR2 SVGAGI, per germline. CDR3 length: 15 residues. V was clipped by 2 bases and J by 1 base, with 9 bases between them. CDR3 sequence (DNA): TGTGCCAGCAGTTACGAGGGTGGTTCCTACAATGAGCAGTTCTTC. It codes for CASSYEGGSYNEQFF.

This rearrangement joins TRBV5-6 to TRBJ1-2, with 9 bases matching TRBD1. Trimming cost V 3 bases and J 3 bases; bases outside gene matches: 9. CDR3 size: 16 residues. Looked up from germline, CDR1 is SGHDT and CDR2 is YYEEEE. CDR3 in amino acids: CASSWETGGRYYGYTF. The CDR3 coding sequence is TGTGCCAGCAGCTGGGAGACAGGGGGTCGGTACTATGGCTACACCTTC.